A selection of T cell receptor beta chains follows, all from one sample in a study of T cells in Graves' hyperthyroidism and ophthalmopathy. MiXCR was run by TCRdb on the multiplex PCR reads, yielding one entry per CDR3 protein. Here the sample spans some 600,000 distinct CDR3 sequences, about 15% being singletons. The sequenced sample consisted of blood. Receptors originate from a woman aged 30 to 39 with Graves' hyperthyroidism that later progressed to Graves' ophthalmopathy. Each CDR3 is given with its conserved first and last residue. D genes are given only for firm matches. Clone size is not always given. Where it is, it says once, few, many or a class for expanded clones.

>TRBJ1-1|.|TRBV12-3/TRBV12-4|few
TGTGCCAGCAGCTCCGGGACGGGTGGGACTGAAGCTTCCTTT
CASSSGTGGTEASF
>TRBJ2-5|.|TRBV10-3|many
TGTGCCATGGGGACTTCACACCAAGAGACCCAGTACTTC
CAMGTSHQETQYF
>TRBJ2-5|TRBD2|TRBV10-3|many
TGTGCCATCAGTGACGCTAGCGGGAGCTTGTTAGAGACCCAGTACTTC
CAISDASGSLLETQYF
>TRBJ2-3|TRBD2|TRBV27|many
TGTGCCAGCATGATAGGGGCGGGAGGGACAGATACGCAGTATTTT
CASMIGAGGTDTQYF
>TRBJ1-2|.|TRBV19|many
TGTGCCAGTATAGGGGACACTCCTCGGCATGGCTACACCTTC
CASIGDTPRHGYTF
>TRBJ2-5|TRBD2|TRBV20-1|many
TGCAGTGCTACTCAGCCGGGACTAGCGGGTTTAGAGACCCAGTACTTC
CSATQPGLAGLETQYF
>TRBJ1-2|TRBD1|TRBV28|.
TGTGCCAGCAGCCGACAGGGTGGAAAAGGCTACACCTTC
CASSRQGGKGYTF
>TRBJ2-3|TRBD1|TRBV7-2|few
TGTGCCAGCAGCCTACGTATACAGGGGCCAGATACGCAGTATTTT
CASSLRIQGPDTQYF
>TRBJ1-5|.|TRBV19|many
TGTGCCAGTAGTATATGGGGACAAGACAATCAGCCCCAGCATTTT
CASSIWGQDNQPQHF
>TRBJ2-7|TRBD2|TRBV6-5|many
TGTGCCAGCAGTTACTCGATAGCTAGCGGGAGTTATTACGAGCAGTACTTC
CASSYSIASGSYYEQYF
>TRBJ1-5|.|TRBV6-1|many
TGTGCCAGCAGTGAAACCGGGTTTAGCAATCAGCCCCAGCATTTT
CASSETGFSNQPQHF
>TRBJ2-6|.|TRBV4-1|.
TGCGCCAGCAGCCCCAGGAACTCTGGGGCCAACGTCCTGACTTTC
CASSPRNSGANVLTF
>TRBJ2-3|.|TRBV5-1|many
TGCGCCAGCGGTCATGGCGGGACAAGCACAGATACGCAGTATTTT
CASGHGGTSTDTQYF
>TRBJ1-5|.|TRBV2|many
TGTGCCAGCAGTGAAACGGGATATCAGCCCCAGCATTTT
CASSETGYQPQHF
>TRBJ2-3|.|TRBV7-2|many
TGTGCCAGCAGCTTAAGCGGCGGGAACACAGATACGCAGTATTTT
CASSLSGGNTDTQYF
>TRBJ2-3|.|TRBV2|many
TGTGCCAGCAGGGACATGCCTAGCACAGATACGCAGTATTTT
CASRDMPSTDTQYF
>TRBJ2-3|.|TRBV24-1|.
TGTGCCACCGGGACATTTGGTAGCACAGATACGCAGTATTTT
CATGTFGSTDTQYF
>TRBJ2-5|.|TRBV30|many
TGTGCCTGGAGTGTCATCTATAAAGAGACCCAGTACTTC
CAWSVIYKETQYF
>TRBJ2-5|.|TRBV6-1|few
TGTGCCAGCAGTGAAGGGGGGATCCAAGAGACCCAGTACTTC
CASSEGGIQETQYF
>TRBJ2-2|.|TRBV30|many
TGTGCCTGGAGCAGTCAATCAACCGGGGAGCTGTTTTTT
CAWSSQSTGELFF
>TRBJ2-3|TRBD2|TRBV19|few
TGTGCCAGTAGTACCATACCCTTAGCGGGCCGCACAGATACGCAGTATTTT
CASSTIPLAGRTDTQYF
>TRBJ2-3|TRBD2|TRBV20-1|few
TGCAGTGCCCCCGGCGTAGCGGGAGCGGATACGCAGTATTTT
CSAPGVAGADTQYF
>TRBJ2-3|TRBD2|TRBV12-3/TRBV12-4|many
TGTGCCAGCAGTTTGAGCGGGAGCCCAGATACGCAGTATTTT
CASSLSGSPDTQYF
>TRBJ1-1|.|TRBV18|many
TGTGCCAGCTCACTAGTACGGGAGAGGGACACTGAAGCTTTCTTT
CASSLVRERDTEAFF
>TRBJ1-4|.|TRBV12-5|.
TGTGCTAGTGGTGGGGGCCTTTCAAGTAATGAAAAACTGTTTTTT
CASGGGLSSNEKLFF
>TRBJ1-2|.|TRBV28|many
TGTGCCAGCAATCAAGGGGCAGGAGATGGCTACACCTTC
CASNQGAGDGYTF
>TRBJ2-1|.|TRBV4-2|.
TGTGCCAGCAGCCAAGATAGGGGTGCCTACAATGAGCAGTTCTTC
CASSQDRGAYNEQFF
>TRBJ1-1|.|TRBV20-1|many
TGCAGTGCCCTTGGGTTGTTCCCGAACACTGAAGCTTTCTTT
CSALGLFPNTEAFF
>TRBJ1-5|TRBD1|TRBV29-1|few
TGCAGCGTCGGACAGGGTCGCAATCAGCCCCAGCATTTT
CSVGQGRNQPQHF
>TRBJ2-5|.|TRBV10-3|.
TGTGCCATCAGTTCCGGGGCCATGAGAGAGACCCAGTACTTC
CAISSGAMRETQYF
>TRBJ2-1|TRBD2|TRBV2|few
TGTGCCAGCAGTCCGGGAGGGGGGGAATACAATGACCAGTGCTTC
CASSPGGGEYNDQCF
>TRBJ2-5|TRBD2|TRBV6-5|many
TGTGCCAGCAGTTACTCGGGGCGGGAGGCACAAGAGACCCAGTACTTC
CASSYSGREAQETQYF
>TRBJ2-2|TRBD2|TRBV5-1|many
TGCGCCAGCAGCTTGCCTCCGGGAGGGCGCGGCACCGGGGAGCTGTTTTTT
CASSLPPGGRGTGELFF
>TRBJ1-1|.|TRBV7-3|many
TGTGCCAGCAGCAGGGATAACACTGAAGCTTTCTTT
CASSRDNTEAFF
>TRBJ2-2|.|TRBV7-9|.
TGTGCCAGCAGCTTAGGCAGCTCGGAAACCGGGGAGCTGTTTTTT
CASSLGSSETGELFF
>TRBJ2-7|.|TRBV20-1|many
TGCAGTGTCCCTTGGCTGGACGAGCAGTACTTC
CSVPWLDEQYF
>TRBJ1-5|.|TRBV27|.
TGTGCCAGCAGCCGTGAGGGGGTAAGCAATCAGCCCCAGCATTTT
CASSREGVSNQPQHF
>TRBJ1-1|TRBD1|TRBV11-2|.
TGTGCCAGCAGCCGGGACAGGGGGCCAGAAGCTTTCTTT
CASSRDRGPEAFF
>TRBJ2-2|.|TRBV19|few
TGTGCCAGTACACCAGGGCCCACCGGGGAGCTGTTTTTT
CASTPGPTGELFF
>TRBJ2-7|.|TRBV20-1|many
TGCAGTGCTAGACCATGGGGTGGTCGCGACGAGCAGTACTTC
CSARPWGGRDEQYF
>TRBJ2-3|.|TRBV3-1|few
TGTGCCAGCAGCCAAGCGCAGTTTACGCAGTATTTT
CASSQAQFTQYF
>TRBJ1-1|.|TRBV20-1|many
TGCAGTGCTAGAGATTCCCTCATGAACACTGAAGCTTTCTTT
CSARDSLMNTEAFF
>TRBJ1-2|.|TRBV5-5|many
TGTGCCAGCAGCTTAAAACCCGCGCGGGAAAGCGGTGGCTACACCTTC
CASSLKPARESGGYTF
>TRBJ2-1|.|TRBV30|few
TGTGCCTGGGGGCTTATAATCGATGAGCAGTTCTTC
CAWGLIIDEQFF
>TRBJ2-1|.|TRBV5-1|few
TGCGCCAGCAGCTGGGACACCTCTTACAATGAGCAGTTCTTC
CASSWDTSYNEQFF
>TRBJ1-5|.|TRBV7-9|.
TGTGCCAGCAGCCCCTCATCTACGACCAGGGAGTCCCAGCATTTT
CASSPSSTTRESQHF
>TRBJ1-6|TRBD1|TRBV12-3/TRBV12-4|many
TGTGCCAGCAGTATTGTGACAGGGGGCTACTCACCCCTCCACTTT
CASSIVTGGYSPLHF
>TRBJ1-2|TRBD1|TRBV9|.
TGTGCCAGCGGGACAGGAGAGAGCTGGGGCTACACCTTC
CASGTGESWGYTF
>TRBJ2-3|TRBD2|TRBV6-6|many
TGTGCCAGCAGTTACAGTCTAGCGGGGGGAGTGAATACGCAGTATTTT
CASSYSLAGGVNTQYF